This TCR beta chain was identified during a study of blood T cell repertoires in COVID-19. The assay was immunoSEQ multiplex PCR, and TCRdb's table has in-frame clones only and misses some. The sample includes approximately 72,000 clones, approximately 85% of them seen just once. The receptor comes from a woman aged 80 or older with active or convalescent COVID-19. The sample was peripheral blood.

The CDR3: CASSLAVEAGYTF. The DNA for the CDR3 is TGTGCCAGCAGCTTAGCAGTGGAGGCTGGCTACACCTTC. This chain links TRBV7-2 with TRBJ1-2; no firm D call. Germline V gene sequence: CDR1 SGHTA, CDR2 FQGNSA. V shed 0 bases and J shed 7 bases, with 9 bases lying between them. The CDR3 is made up of 13 amino acids.